The 13 T cell receptor beta chains below were found in one sample sequenced in a study of Graves' ophthalmopathy and Graves' hyperthyroidism. Amplification from RNA transcripts yielded the TCR beta CDR3 regions. First-round RT-PCR employed HTBI primers, with a second-round multiplex PCR after it. Each CDR3 protein is one row after TCRdb ran MiXCR on the multiplex PCR reads. The table has almost 400,000 distinct CDR3 sequences, around 18% seen once; the top ten hold roughly 1.5%. Sequencing was carried out using peripheral blood. The receptor source for this set is a woman between 18 and 29 years old with Graves' ophthalmopathy.

This clonotype was found many times. The chain uses TRBV6-5 and TRBJ1-1, with D possibly TRBD1 on 5 matching bases. Germline V gene sequence: CDR1 MNHEY, CDR2 SVGAGI. The CDR3 is made up of 15 amino acids. Trimming took 4 bases from V and 0 from J, leaving 12 bases between them. The CDR3 sequence: CASSSPRGLNTEAFF. In DNA form, the CDR3 reads TGTGCCAGCAGTTCCCCACGGGGGTTGAACACTGAAGCTTTCTTT.

This clonotype was picked up many times. With a much larger clone just one base away, this may be a read error. Since the CDR3 does not end with the conserved phenylalanine or tryptophan, this likely comes from a read error. The V call is TRBV7-2, the J call TRBJ1-5; D gene uncertain. Trimming pared 1 base from V and 8 bases from J, leaving 9 bases between. Germline CDR1 is SGHTA and CDR2 is FQGNSA. The CDR3 has 13 amino acids. Written as DNA, the CDR3 is TGTGCCAGCAGCTTAGTTGACACGAAGCCCCAGCATCTT. Translated, it gives CASSLVDTKPQHL.

The chain links TRBV6-1 to TRBJ1-2; possible D gene TRBD1, 5 bases. The CDR3 is 13 amino acids. The germline V gene has CDR1 MNHNS and CDR2 SASEGT. V dropped 7 bases and J dropped 10 bases, with 19 bases sitting between them. The CDR3 nucleotides are TGTGCCAGCACCGTGACAGACACCGGTATCTACACCTTC. Encoded protein: CASTVTDTGIYTF.

In its sample, this clonotype was seen many times. The chain links TRBV4-1 to TRBJ1-3, with a possible D match to TRBD1 (5 bases). Germline loops: CDR1 MGHRA, CDR2 YSYEKL. V lost 2 bases and J lost 1, with 15 bases in between. This CDR3 comprises 17 residues. The chain's CDR3 is CASSQSWGAGSGNTIYF. The CDR3 DNA is TGCGCCAGCAGCCAATCGTGGGGCGCGGGATCTGGAAACACCATATATTTT.

This clonotype has ten or more counts. The V and J genes are TRBV19 and TRBJ1-2; D is possibly TRBD1 (5 bases). The CDR3 is 14 amino acids. CDR1 and CDR2 from the germline V gene are LNHDA and SQIVND (reference sequence). V dropped 0 bases and J dropped 8 bases, with 13 bases sitting between them. This CDR3 is CASSIEVTGGGYTF. In nucleotides, the CDR3 is TGTGCCAGTAGTATAGAAGTCACAGGTGGCGGCTACACCTTC.

This clonotype came up many times. The chain employs TRBV28 and TRBJ2-5; 9 nucleotides agree with TRBD2. The CDR3 runs to 15 residues. V shed 4 bases and J 5 bases; nucleotides not matched to a gene: 8. The germline gives CDR1 MDHEN, CDR2 SYDVKM. This CDR3 reads CASSSRLAEGETQYF. The CDR3 DNA is TGTGCCAGCAGTTCCCGACTAGCGGAGGGGGAGACCCAGTACTTC. The full variable domain, in which reference TRBV28 and TRBJ2-5 provide the parts outside the CDR3, is DVKVTQSSRYLVKRTGEKVFLECVQDMDHENMFWYRQDPGLGLRLIYFSYDVKMKEKGDIPEGYSVSREKKERFSLILESASTNQTSMYLCASSSRLAEGETQYFGPGTRLLVL.

At least ten counts were recorded for this clonotype. V usage is TRBV6-1 and J usage is TRBJ2-2; D is perhaps TRBD2 (5 bases). The CDR3 covers 16 residues. The germline gives CDR1 MNHNS, CDR2 SASEGT. V was trimmed by 6 bases and J by 0 bases, leaving 14 bases between them. The CDR3 coding sequence is TGTGCCAGCAGCGATGTTGGACTGTCGAACACCGGGGAGCTGTTTTTT. It specifies CASSDVGLSNTGELFF.

This clonotype was counted many times. The rearrangement uses TRBV6-5 and TRBJ2-7, with a possible D match to TRBD1 (5 bases). Trimming pared 0 bases from V and 3 bases from J, leaving 15 bases between. The CDR3 sequence is 16 residues long. CDR1 and CDR2 (germline): MNHEY, SVGAGI. In DNA form, the CDR3 reads TGTGCCAGCAGTTACTCAAGGGTGACAGTAAACTACGAGCAGTACTTC. Residues: CASSYSRVTVNYEQYF.

This clonotype has ten or more counts. This chain connects TRBV28 to TRBJ2-7; TRBD1 matches 8 bases. Germline V lookup: CDR1 MDHEN, CDR2 SYDVKM. This CDR3 is built from 15 residues. With 6 bases clipped from V and 1 base from J, the junction kept 8 bases outside the gene matches. CDR3 region: CASRSPGTGSYEQYF. The CDR3 DNA reads TGTGCCAGCAGGTCCCCCGGGACAGGATCCTACGAGCAGTACTTC.

This clonotype was counted many times. This chain links TRBV27 with TRBJ2-7; D is possibly TRBD1 (6 bases). The CDR3 runs 14 residues. The germline V and J ends were trimmed by 3 bases and 2 bases, with 11 bases remaining between them. Germline CDR1 reads MNHEY; CDR2 reads SMNVEV (reference sequence). The CDR3 DNA follows: TGTGCCAGCAGTTTCAGGGGTCCGGCCTACGAGCAGTACTTC. Its translation is CASSFRGPAYEQYF.

The chain joins TRBV6-1 to TRBJ2-5; weak D call: TRBD1 (6 bases). The CDR3 is 15 residues long. The ends were cut back, 5 bases at V and 5 bases at J, with 18 bases in the middle. Looked up from germline, CDR1 is MNHNS and CDR2 is SASEGT. DNA of the CDR3: TGTGCCAGCAGTAATACTAAGGGGGTCTTCGAGACCCAGTACTTC. It is translated as CASSNTKGVFETQYF.

Ten or more counts support this clonotype. The chain recombines TRBV29-1 with TRBJ2-7, with TRBD2 as a possible D gene (6 bases). The length of the CDR3 is 17 residues. Trimming stripped 6 bases from V and 7 bases from J, with 31 bases between. Germline values: CDR1 SQVTM, CDR2 ANQGSEA. The CDR3 sequence is CSVGQVTGVGFSWEQYF. CDR3 nucleotide sequence: TGCAGCGTCGGACAAGTGACGGGGGTAGGTTTTTCGTGGGAGCAGTACTTC.

This clonotype was found many times. The V call is TRBV7-3, the J call TRBJ1-1; 9 nucleotides line up with TRBD1. Germline V gene lookup returns CDR1 SGHTA and CDR2 FQGTGA. V lost 6 bases to trimming and J lost 7 bases; unmatched junction nucleotides: 12. This CDR3 spans 15 amino acids. This CDR3 reads CASRFNRQGEGEAFF. The CDR3 DNA sequence: TGTGCCAGCAGGTTTAATCGACAGGGGGAGGGTGAAGCTTTCTTT.